This T cell receptor (beta chain) was captured by sequencing in a study of shared clonotypes between healthy human individuals (dated by TCRdb to 2018 to 2020). Background for the entire study: The cohort included three men and a couple of women between 18 and 49 years of age. For each donor, three plates each were used for CD4 naive and CD4 memory, two plates were used for CD8 naive, and one plate was used for CD8 memory. To estimate repertoire size and how much clonotypes are shared between individuals, the study performed deep sequencing of blood TCR repertoires from about 5 healthy adults. To increase sequencing depth and limit assay-specific biases, different laboratories used diverse techniques to prepare libraries and sequence TCR repertoires. Per donor, leukapheresis produced somewhere between about 0.9 and 9.5 billion PBMCs. What the authors observed across the whole study: Across four donors, around 5% of naive CD4, roughly 3.5% of naive CD8, about 2.3% of memory CD4, and 0.4% of memory CD8 clonotypes were shared. Only blood was sampled, and tissue TCR repertoires likely differ from those in blood. Incomplete sequencing was indicated by rarefaction of sorted-subset datasets, despite the large sequencing depth. The genetic and exposure-history diversity represented was limited by the small number of donors. Pairwise subsampling indicated that sequencing depth was expected to affect the degree of clonotype sharing among donors. Estimated clonotype richness was generally larger for naive than for memory subsets. Compared with non-shared clonotypes, clonotypes shared by all four sorted-subset donors had higher generation probabilities.

The donors were healthy, HIV-negative adults with no recently reported acute infections or vaccinations. Every donor was a Caucasian adult living in Nashville, Tennessee, USA. CD4+ T cells were enriched by magnetic negative selection, after which naive cells were positively selected on CD45RA and the negative fraction was taken as the memory subset. Blood was collected by leukapheresis, and PBMCs were isolated by Ficoll-Histopaque density gradient centrifugation and then cryopreserved in liquid nitrogen vapor phase. Analytical flow cytometry was used to check the purity and quantity of every magnetically sorted T cell population. From each sorted fraction, genomic DNA was isolated and quantified by UV absorbance on a Nanodrop 2000c. From the cysteine through the phenylalanine, the CDR3 covers 14 amino acids. The CDR3 DNA has 42 bases and is translated from base 1. V and J lose 7 bases and 0 bases, and a span of 11 bases separates them. The germline V gene encodes CDR1 LGHNT and CDR2 FRNRAP.

TCR CDR3 regions were amplified from genomic DNA by multiplex PCR using the deep immunoSEQ assay. For each cell subset, the extracted genomic DNA was distributed evenly across all wells of several immunoSEQ 96-well plates, and each plate served as one replicate. For sorted subsets, each replicate PCR was loaded with 200 ng genomic DNA, equivalent to 25,000 to 35,000 T cell genomes. Purified libraries were measured with a Qubit 3.0 fluorometer, size-checked on a Bioanalyzer 2100, and measured again with the KAPA Library Quantification kit. Every immunoSEQ 96-well plate was sequenced on a dedicated single-read 150-cycle Illumina NextSeq 550 flow cell. On the authors' methods: The immunoSEQ output contained only junctional sequences without quality scores, so filtering could not match that applied to full-length reads. To assign V/J genes and CDR3, sequences were annotated against IMGT germline references using PyIR, a Python wrapper for IgBLAST v1.9. Reads with weak V/J assignments (E-value above 1e-6), missing CDR3, stop codons, out-of-frame junctions, or ambiguous translated residues were removed. A V3J clonotype was defined by an identical inferred V gene, J gene, and CDR3 amino acid sequence. Percentage overlap between repertoires was computed as shared unique clonotypes divided by the size of the smaller repertoire. Repertoire richness was assessed with RTK rarefaction, the Chao1 estimator, and Recon v2.1 estimates of unobserved clonotypes. Generation probabilities were computed with OLGA for all TCRbeta clonotypes obtained by the gDNA method from a few donors. Here the immuneACCESS table is served through TCRdb, limited to in-frame sequences with V and J called. Missing clones are a known gap in these copies; in checked studies unresolved V genes cover under half, and the rest lacks a known reason. V and J calls and clone size are those listed in that table; D and trimming were worked out from the DNA. The sample yields more than 2,000,000 clones; 85% to 95% were counted once. The ten largest clones capture around 0.14% of the sample.

Notes on this clone: The target of this receptor is not known. It has no much larger one-base neighbor in the sample; base qualities were not kept.

The chain is assembled from TRBV12-5 and TRBJ2-3, with the D segment possibly TRBD1 or TRBD2, each aligning over 5 bases. The sequenced material came from naive CD4+ T cells sorted from blood. This sample's cell subset or site label indicates: CD45RA+ positively selected. The TCR was taken from a young man in good health. The bases are TGTGCTAGTGCCCGGGACGGAAGCACAGATACGCAGTATTTT. Its translation is CASARDGSTDTQYF.